These T cell receptor beta chains were read from a single sample in a study of blood T cell repertoires in COVID-19. Measured with immunoSEQ multiplex PCR; TCRdb has only the in-frame clones, and not every one. The repertoire includes about 100,000 clones, about nine tenths of them detected once, and 2.1% sits in the top ten. Sequencing was performed on peripheral blood. All receptors come from a man between 50 and 59 years old with active COVID-19. CDR3s include the opening cysteine and the closing phenylalanine or tryptophan. The order of the fields is CDR3 protein, CDR3 DNA, J gene, D gene, clone size, V gene. A D gene is named only where the DNA matches it firmly. Not all rows give a size; the values are once, few, many and, for expanded clones, a class.

CASTQGGLVGEQFF,TGTGCCAGCACCCAAGGGGGACTAGTCGGTGAGCAGTTCTTC,TRBJ2-1,TRBD2,.,TRBV6-5
CASSDVRGLGGYTF,TGTGCCAGCAGTGACGTTAGGGGTCTCGGAGGCTACACCTTC,TRBJ1-2,.,.,TRBV2
CASSLKTGANYNSPLHF,TGCGCCAGCAGCTTAAAAACAGGGGCCAATTATAATTCACCCCTCCACTTT,TRBJ1-6,TRBD1,.,TRBV5-1
CAISEDMSSYEQYF,TGTGCCATCAGTGAGGACATGAGCTCCTACGAGCAGTACTTC,TRBJ2-7,.,.,TRBV10-3
CASSSRQGRLEAFF,TGTGCCAGTAGTTCGCGGCAGGGTCGATTAGAAGCTTTCTTT,TRBJ1-1,.,few,TRBV19
CASSIGSFGQSRSYEQYF,TGTGCCAGTAGTATAGGGAGCTTCGGACAGAGCCGCTCCTACGAGCAGTACTTC,TRBJ2-7,.,.,TRBV19
CASSFGGDHGELFF,TGTGCCAGCAGTTTCGGGGGGGATCACGGGGAGCTGTTTTTT,TRBJ2-2,TRBD2,.,TRBV28
CASSLQGLGNQPQHF,TGTGCCAGCAGCCTACAGGGGTTGGGCAATCAGCCCCAGCATTTT,TRBJ1-5,TRBD1,.,TRBV27
CASIGSGGDLETQYF,TGTGCCAGCATTGGGAGCGGGGGGGACCTAGAGACCCAGTACTTC,TRBJ2-5,TRBD2,.,TRBV2
CASSAELPTKETQYF,TGTGCCAGCAGTGCGGAACTACCAACGAAGGAGACCCAGTACTTC,TRBJ2-5,.,.,TRBV25-1
CASSEGYNNEQFF,TGTGCCAGCAGTGAAGGATACAACAATGAGCAGTTCTTC,TRBJ2-1,.,.,TRBV6-1
CASSRGREGEQFF,TGTGCCAGCAGCCGAGGCCGAGAGGGTGAGCAGTTCTTC,TRBJ2-1,.,.,TRBV7-9
CASSQDRGDRRQQETQYF,TGTGCCAGCAGCCAAGATCGGGGGGACAGGCGGCAACAAGAGACCCAGTACTTC,TRBJ2-5,.,.,TRBV4-2
CASSQGGRDRGSYEQYF,TGTGCCAGCAGCCAAGGGGGCCGAGACAGGGGGTCCTACGAGCAGTACTTC,TRBJ2-7,TRBD1,.,TRBV14
CASSQAGSNYGYTF,TGTGCCAGCAGCCAAGCGGGGTCTAACTATGGCTACACCTTC,TRBJ1-2,.,.,TRBV3-1/TRBV3-2
CAVRDSPMNTEAFF,TGTGCCGTCCGGGACAGTCCCATGAACACTGAAGCTTTCTTT,TRBJ1-1,TRBD1,.,TRBV10-3
CASSTGTGKPPTYTQYF,TGTGCCAGTAGTACCGGGACAGGGAAACCACCCACGTATACGCAGTATTTT,TRBJ2-3,TRBD1,.,TRBV19
CASSQDSQGIWNTEAFF,TGCGCCAGCAGCCAAGATTCCCAGGGAATTTGGAACACTGAAGCTTTCTTT,TRBJ1-1,.,.,TRBV4-1
CSVRRAGVEQFF,TGCAGCGTTCGAAGGGCCGGGGTTGAGCAGTTCTTC,TRBJ2-1,.,.,TRBV29-1
CASSLGGLEQFF,TGTGCCAGCAGTTTGGGGGGACTTGAGCAGTTCTTC,TRBJ2-1,.,once,TRBV12-3/TRBV12-4
CASTDLAAADTQYF,TGCGCCAGCACCGACCTAGCTGCCGCAGATACGCAGTATTTT,TRBJ2-3,.,.,TRBV5-1
CASSPGGGYGYTF,TGCGCCAGCAGCCCGGGGGGGGGCTATGGCTACACCTTC,TRBJ1-2,.,.,TRBV5-1
CASSLGESTDTQYF,TGTGCCAGCAGCCTAGGAGAGAGCACAGATACGCAGTATTTT,TRBJ2-3,.,once,TRBV6-6
CASSYYTEAFF,TGTGCCAGTAGTTACTACACTGAAGCTTTCTTT,TRBJ1-1,.,.,TRBV19
CASSTKGRTGTHNEQFF,TGCGCCAGCAGCACCAAAGGGAGGACAGGGACCCACAATGAGCAGTTCTTC,TRBJ2-1,TRBD1,.,TRBV5-1
CASGYGQGNNQPQHF,TGTGCTAGTGGTTACGGACAGGGAAACAATCAGCCCCAGCATTTT,TRBJ1-5,TRBD1,once,TRBV12-5
CASTPREGQPQHF,TGTGCCAGCACCCCCCGGGAGGGGCAGCCCCAGCATTTT,TRBJ1-5,.,.,TRBV6-5
CASSLGLANEKLFF,TGTGCCAGCAGCTTAGGTCTAGCCAATGAAAAACTGTTTTTT,TRBJ1-4,.,.,TRBV7-2
CASRLRASTDTQYF,TGTGCCAGCAGGTTGAGAGCTAGCACAGATACGCAGTATTTT,TRBJ2-3,.,.,TRBV2
CASSHRAGSADTQYF,TGTGCCAGCAGCCACCGAGCGGGATCCGCAGATACGCAGTATTTT,TRBJ2-3,TRBD2,.,TRBV25-1
CATSAEDEQYF,TGTGCCACCAGTGCAGAGGACGAGCAGTACTTC,TRBJ2-7,.,.,TRBV24-1